This T cell receptor beta chain was recorded in a study of blood T cell repertoires in COVID-19. Study information: There were acute and convalescent COVID-19 samples, and they came from the United States, Italy and Spain. Sample material is recorded as cDNA or gDNA derived from T cells, B-cell-depleted T cells, or PBMCs.

Germline-derived CDR1 and CDR2 are MNHNS and SASEGT. V was cut by 0 bases and J by 0 bases, with 17 bases left in between. The CDR3 spans 19 residues. Produced via immunoSEQ multiplex PCR; TCRdb's table is partial and in-frame only. This table has 150,000 to 200,000 clones, 80% to 90% appearing once. The chain links TRBV6-1 to TRBJ2-2, with D possibly matching TRBD2 (6 bases). The origin of this receptor is a man aged 60-69 years with acute or convalescent COVID-19. The material sequenced was peripheral blood. CDR3 sequence: CASSEALQEGFANTGELFF. In nucleotides, the CDR3 is TGTGCCAGCAGTGAAGCGCTTCAGGAGGGCTTCGCGAACACCGGGGAGCTGTTTTTT.